Each of the 12 T cell receptor beta chains below was sequenced from the same sample in a study of blood T cell repertoires in COVID-19. Method: immunoSEQ multiplex PCR; TCRdb's copy keeps in-frame clones and lacks some. The data hold fewer than 250,000 clones, with about 86% observed a single time. The sample consisted of PBMCs or T cells enriched from blood (not recorded which). The receptor source for this set is a woman between 40 and 50 years old in a cohort exposed to, infected with or recovered from COVID-19 (not recorded which).

The rearrangement joins TRBV28 to TRBJ1-1, with TRBD1 as a possible D gene (5 bases). Germline CDR1 reads MDHEN; CDR2 reads SYDVKM. The ends were cut back, 5 bases at V and 10 bases at J, with 11 bases in the middle. CDR3 length equals 11 residues. The CDR3 DNA reads TGTGCCAGCAGTCTTCACCAGGGAGCTTTCTTT. This translates into CASSLHQGAFF.

Notes on this clone: Mismatch with germline at one junction end may stem from a read error. The chain employs TRBV5-1 and TRBJ1-1; D is possibly TRBD1 (5 bases). This CDR3 is built from 15 residues. Germline lookup yields CDR1 SGHRS and CDR2 YFSETQ. The CDR3 DNA reads as TGCGCCCGCAGCTTGGGGCGCGGGGGGGTTACTGAAGCTTTCTTT. Translation: CARSLGRGGVTEAFF.

CDR3 in amino acids: CASRPGQAPSYEQYF. The CDR3 DNA is TGTGCCAGTAGGCCGGGACAGGCGCCCTCCTACGAGCAGTACTTC. This chain joins TRBV19 and TRBJ2-7; 8 bases are shared with TRBD1. The CDR3 has 15 residues. The ends lost 6 bases at V and 0 bases at J; junction bases unmatched: 7. Looked up from germline, CDR1 is LNHDA and CDR2 is SQIVND (reference sequence).

The V call is TRBV4-1, the J call TRBJ1-2; no firm D call. Germline V gene sequence: CDR1 MGHRA, CDR2 YSYEKL. With 4 bases removed from V and 4 bases from J, the gap between germline ends came to 10 bases. The CDR3 is 13 residues long. The CDR3 loop is CASSPTEGYGYTF. CDR3 DNA sequence: TGCGCCAGCAGCCCCACAGAGGGCTATGGCTACACCTTC.

The chain combines TRBV27 with TRBJ1-2; TRBD1 agrees at 8 bases. CDR3 length equals 17 residues. J was trimmed by 8 bases and V by 6 bases; bases with no gene match: 20. The germline gives CDR1 MNHEY, CDR2 SMNVEV (reference sequence). The CDR3 nucleotides read TGTGCCAGCAGCGGGCTTCCTGGGACAGGAAATTACTTGGGCTACACCTTC. Residues: CASSGLPGTGNYLGYTF.

V usage is TRBV7-9 and J usage is TRBJ2-7; maybe TRBD2 (6 bases). Germline CDR1 is SEHNR and CDR2 is FQNEAQ (reference sequence). Deletions cut 5 bases from V and 5 bases from J, with 13 bases between. The CDR3 loop spans 13 amino acids. The CDR3 loop reads CASSPLGGDEQYF. CDR3 sequence (DNA): TGTGCCAGCAGCCCCCTCGGAGGGGACGAGCAGTACTTC.

V gene TRBV10-2 combines with J gene TRBJ2-7, with unresolved D. CDR1 and CDR2 from the germline V gene are WSHSY and SAAADI. The CDR3 extends over 11 amino acids. V lost 3 bases and J lost 2, with 2 bases in between. The CDR3 nucleotides are TGCGCCAGCAGTGACGCCTACGAGCAGTACTTC. Its translation: CASSDAYEQYF.

CDR3 sequence reads: CASSKRGAGSGYTF. The CDR3 nucleotides are TGTGCCAGCAGCAAACGGGGCGCGGGGAGCGGCTACACCTTC. The chain has TRBV21-1 and TRBJ1-2. TRBV21-1 is a pseudogene. The CDR3 sequence is 14 residues long.

The rearrangement uses TRBV12-3 or TRBV12-4 and TRBJ1-4; tentative D call: TRBD1 (6 bases). The V and J ends lost 6 bases and 6 bases respectively, with 11 bases between them. The CDR3 runs to 13 residues. The CDR3 here is CASRQGTDEKLFF. In DNA form, the CDR3 reads TGTGCCAGCAGACAGGGTACGGATGAAAAACTGTTTTTT.

The chain employs TRBV15 and TRBJ1-5; maybe TRBD1 (6 bases). The CDR3 has 14 residues. The ends were cut back, 8 bases at V and 4 bases at J, with 15 bases in the middle. Germline V CDR1 and CDR2: LNHNV, YYDKDF (reference sequence). The CDR3 reads CATRTEPGNQPQHF. The CDR3 DNA reads TGTGCCACCCGGACAGAACCGGGGAATCAGCCCCAGCATTTT.

The rearrangement links TRBV7-2 to TRBJ2-7; TRBD2 matches at 11 bases. Germline trimming cut 5 bases from V and 0 bases from J; bases unmatched to any gene: 3. From germline, CDR1 is SGHTA and CDR2 FQGNSA. The CDR3 contains 15 residues. The CDR3 DNA is TGTGCCAGCAGCATCACTAGCGGGAGCTCCTACGAGCAGTACTTC. Its translation is CASSITSGSSYEQYF.

The CDR3 reads CASSLDSSSYNSPLHF. The CDR3 coding sequence is TGTGCCAGCAGCTTAGATTCTAGCTCCTATAATTCACCCCTCCACTTT. The V call is TRBV7-2, the J call TRBJ1-6; D ambiguous. This CDR3 region has 16 residues. V gave up 1 base and J gave up 0 bases, with 7 bases separating them. Germline V gene sequence: CDR1 SGHTA, CDR2 FQGNSA.